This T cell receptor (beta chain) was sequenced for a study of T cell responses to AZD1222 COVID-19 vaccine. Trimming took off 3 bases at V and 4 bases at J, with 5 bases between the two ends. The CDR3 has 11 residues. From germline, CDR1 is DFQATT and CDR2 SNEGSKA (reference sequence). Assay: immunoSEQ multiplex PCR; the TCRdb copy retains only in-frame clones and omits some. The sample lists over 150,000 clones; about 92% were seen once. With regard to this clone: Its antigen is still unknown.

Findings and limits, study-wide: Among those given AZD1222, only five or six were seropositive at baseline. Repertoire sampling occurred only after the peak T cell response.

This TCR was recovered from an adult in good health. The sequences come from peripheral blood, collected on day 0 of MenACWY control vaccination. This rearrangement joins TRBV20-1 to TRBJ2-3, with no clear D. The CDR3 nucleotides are TGCAGTGCTAGGCCAGCAGATACGCAGTATTTT. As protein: CSARPADTQYF.